Described below is a single T cell receptor (beta chain) sequence and its context. Its cognate antigen is unknown. With around 490 ng total RNA as template and a constant-region primer, TCR beta cDNA was made. Library construction for TCR beta comprised three nested multiplex PCR rounds performed with slightly modified ARM-PCR. TRBV1-TRBV30 forward and Cbeta reverse primers drove the first two approximately 10-cycle rounds. Each CDR3 protein gets one entry after TCRdb re-called the multiplex PCR reads with MiXCR. The data show some 180,000 distinct CDR3 sequences, approximately 60% seen once. Germline V lookup: CDR1 MNHNY, CDR2 SVGAGI (reference sequence). Unmatched junction bases numbered 8, after V lost 9 bases and J lost 2 bases. The CDR3 loop spans 14 amino acids. The source of the sample is a study of tumor-infiltrating lymphocytes in primary liver carcinoma. Study overall: The number of productive TCRbeta reads per sample ranged from roughly 3.65 to 8 million and was similar across tissue types.

Points from the study as a whole: Tumor-adjacent and tumor-blood pairs displayed less overlap than did pairs of tumor regions.

Both blood RNA, taken from unsorted whole blood, and germline DNA were extracted. Chronic HBV infection, which was untreated, was present in the patients. The chain uses TRBV6-6 and TRBJ2-5, with 8 nucleotides matching TRBD1. The sequence was obtained from a man aged 40-49 years with primary liver carcinoma and hepatitis B virus infection. The sample comprised peripheral blood. The CDR3, as DNA: TGTGCCAGTACACAGGGGGTCGGTCAAGAGACCCAGTACTTC. It is translated as CASTQGVGQETQYF.